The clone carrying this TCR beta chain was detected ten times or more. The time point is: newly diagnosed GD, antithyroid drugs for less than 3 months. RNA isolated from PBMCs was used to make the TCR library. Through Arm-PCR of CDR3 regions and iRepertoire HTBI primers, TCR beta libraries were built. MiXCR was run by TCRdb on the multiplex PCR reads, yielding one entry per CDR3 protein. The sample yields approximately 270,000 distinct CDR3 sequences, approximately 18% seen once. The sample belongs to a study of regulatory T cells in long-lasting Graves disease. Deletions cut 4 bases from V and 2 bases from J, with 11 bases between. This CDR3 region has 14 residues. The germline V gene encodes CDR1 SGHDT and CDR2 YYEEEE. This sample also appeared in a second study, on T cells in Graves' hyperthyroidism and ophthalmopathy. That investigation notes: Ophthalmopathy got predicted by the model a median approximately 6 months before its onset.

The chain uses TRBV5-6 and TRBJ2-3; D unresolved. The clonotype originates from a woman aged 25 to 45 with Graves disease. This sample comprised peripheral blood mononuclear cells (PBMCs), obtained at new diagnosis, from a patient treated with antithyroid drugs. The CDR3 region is CASSRTLSTDTQYF. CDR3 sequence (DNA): TGTGCCAGCAGCCGAACACTCTCCACAGATACGCAGTATTTT.